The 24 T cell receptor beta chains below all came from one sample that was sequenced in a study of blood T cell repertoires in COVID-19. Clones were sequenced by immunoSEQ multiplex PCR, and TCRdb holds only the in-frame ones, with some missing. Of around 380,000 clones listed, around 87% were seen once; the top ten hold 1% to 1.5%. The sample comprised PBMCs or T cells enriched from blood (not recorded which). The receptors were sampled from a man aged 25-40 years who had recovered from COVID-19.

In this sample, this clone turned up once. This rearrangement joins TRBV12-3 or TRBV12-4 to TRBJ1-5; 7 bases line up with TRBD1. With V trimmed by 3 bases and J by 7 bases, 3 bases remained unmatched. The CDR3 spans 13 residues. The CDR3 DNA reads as TGTGCCAGCAGTTTGACAGGGAGACAGCCCCAGCATTTT. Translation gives CASSLTGRQPQHF.

CDR3 nucleotide sequence: TGTGCCAGCAGCCACCGTTTTGCAACTAATGAAAAACTGTTTTTT. It is translated as CASSHRFATNEKLFF. V usage is TRBV14 and J usage is TRBJ1-4, with D hard to call. The CDR3 loop spans 15 amino acids. Germline lookup yields CDR1 SGHDN and CDR2 FVKESK. Trimming pared 3 bases from V and 0 bases from J, leaving 8 bases between.

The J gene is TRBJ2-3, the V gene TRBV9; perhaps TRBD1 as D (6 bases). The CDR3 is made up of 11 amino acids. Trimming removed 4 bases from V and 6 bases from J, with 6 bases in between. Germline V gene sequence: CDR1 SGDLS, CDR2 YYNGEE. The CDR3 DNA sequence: TGTGCCAGCAGCCAGGGGGATACGCAGTATTTT. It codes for CASSQGDTQYF.

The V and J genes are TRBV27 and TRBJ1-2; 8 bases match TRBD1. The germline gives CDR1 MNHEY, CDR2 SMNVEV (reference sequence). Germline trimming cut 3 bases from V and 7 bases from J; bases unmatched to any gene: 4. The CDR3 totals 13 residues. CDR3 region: CASSFRDRRGYTF. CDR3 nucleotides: TGTGCCAGCAGTTTTAGGGACAGGCGTGGCTACACCTTC.

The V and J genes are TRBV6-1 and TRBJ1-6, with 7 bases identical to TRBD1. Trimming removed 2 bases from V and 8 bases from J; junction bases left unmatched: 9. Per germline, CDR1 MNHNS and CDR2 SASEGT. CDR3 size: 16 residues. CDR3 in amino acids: CASSESGGGFYSPLHF. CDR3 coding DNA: TGTGCCAGCAGTGAATCAGGAGGGGGCTTTTATTCACCCCTCCACTTT.

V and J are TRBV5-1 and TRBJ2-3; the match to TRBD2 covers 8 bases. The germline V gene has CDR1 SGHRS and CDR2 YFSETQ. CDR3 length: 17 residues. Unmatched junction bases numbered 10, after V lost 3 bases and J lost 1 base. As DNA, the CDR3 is TGCGCCAGCAGCTCCCTACGGGGGGGCGGCCGCACAGATACGCAGTATTTT. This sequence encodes CASSSLRGGGRTDTQYF.

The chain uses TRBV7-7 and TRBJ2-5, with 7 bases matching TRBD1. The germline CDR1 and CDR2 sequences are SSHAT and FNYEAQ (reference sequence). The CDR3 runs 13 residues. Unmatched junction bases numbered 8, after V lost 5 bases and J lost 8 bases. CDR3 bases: TGTGCCAGCAGCCTAGGGGACAGTTCCACCCAGTACTTC. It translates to CASSLGDSSTQYF.

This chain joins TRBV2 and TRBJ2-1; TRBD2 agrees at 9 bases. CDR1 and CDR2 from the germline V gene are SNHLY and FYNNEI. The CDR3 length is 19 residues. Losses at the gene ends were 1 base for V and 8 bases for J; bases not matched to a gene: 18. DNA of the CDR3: TGTGCCAGCAGTGAAGTAACAGGGTGGCTAGCGGGGAACGTGTATGAGCAGTTCTTC. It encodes CASSEVTGWLAGNVYEQFF. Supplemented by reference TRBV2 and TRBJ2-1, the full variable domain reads EPEVTQTPSHQVTQMGQEVILRCVPISNHLYFYWYRQILGQKVEFLVSFYNNEISEKSEIFDDQFSVERPDGSNFTLKIRSTKLEDSAMYFCASSEVTGWLAGNVYEQFFGPGTRLTVL.

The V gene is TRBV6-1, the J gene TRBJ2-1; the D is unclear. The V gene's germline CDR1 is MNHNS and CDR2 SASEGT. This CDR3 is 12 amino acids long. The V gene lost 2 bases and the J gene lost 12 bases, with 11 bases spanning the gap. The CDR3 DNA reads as TGTGCCAGCAGTGAACTGCTCGGTGGGCAGTTCTTC. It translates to CASSELLGGQFF.

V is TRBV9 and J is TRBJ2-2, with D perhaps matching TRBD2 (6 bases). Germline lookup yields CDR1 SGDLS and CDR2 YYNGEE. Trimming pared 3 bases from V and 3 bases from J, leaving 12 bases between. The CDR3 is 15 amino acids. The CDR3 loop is CASSAHGGDTGELFF. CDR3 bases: TGTGCCAGCAGCGCACACGGGGGAGACACCGGGGAGCTGTTTTTT.

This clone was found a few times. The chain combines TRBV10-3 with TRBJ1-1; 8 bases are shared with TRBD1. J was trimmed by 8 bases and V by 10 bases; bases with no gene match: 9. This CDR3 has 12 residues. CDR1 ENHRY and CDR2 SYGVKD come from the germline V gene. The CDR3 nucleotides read TGTGCCACGGGGACAGGAACCGGGGAAGCTTTCTTT. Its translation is CATGTGTGEAFF.

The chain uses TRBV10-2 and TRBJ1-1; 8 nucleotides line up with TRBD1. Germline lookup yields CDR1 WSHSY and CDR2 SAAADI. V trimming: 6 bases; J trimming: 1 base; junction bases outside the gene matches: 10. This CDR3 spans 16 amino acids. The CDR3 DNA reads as TGCGCCAGCAGCCCCGACAGGGGATGGGGGAACACTGAAGCTTTCTTT. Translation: CASSPDRGWGNTEAFF.

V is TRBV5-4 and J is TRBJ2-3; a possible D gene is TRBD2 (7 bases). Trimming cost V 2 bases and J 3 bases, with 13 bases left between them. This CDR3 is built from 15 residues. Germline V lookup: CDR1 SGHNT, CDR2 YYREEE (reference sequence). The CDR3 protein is CASSFQRGATDTQYF. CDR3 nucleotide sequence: TGTGCCAGCAGCTTCCAACGGGGGGCTACAGATACGCAGTATTTT. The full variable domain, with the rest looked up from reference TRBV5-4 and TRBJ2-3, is ETGVTQSPTHLIKTRGQQVTLRCSSQSGHNTVSWYQQALGQGPQFIFQYYREEENGRGNFPPRFSGLQFPNYSSELNVNALELDDSALYLCASSFQRGATDTQYFGPGTRLTVL.

The CDR3 is CASSDPGNNEQFF. Written as DNA, the CDR3 is TGTGCCAGCAGTGACCCGGGAAACAATGAGCAGTTCTTC. The gene calls are TRBV6-1 and TRBJ2-1, with a possible D match to TRBD2 (5 bases). The CDR3 covers 13 residues. Trimming left V 3 bases short and J 5 bases short, with 8 bases between. Germline CDR1 reads MNHNS; CDR2 reads SASEGT.

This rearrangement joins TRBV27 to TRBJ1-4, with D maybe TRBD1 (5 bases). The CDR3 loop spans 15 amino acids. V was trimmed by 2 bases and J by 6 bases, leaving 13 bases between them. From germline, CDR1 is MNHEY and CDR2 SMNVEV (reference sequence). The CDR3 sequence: CASSLGTHGDEKLFF. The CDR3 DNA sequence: TGTGCCAGCAGTTTAGGGACTCATGGGGATGAAAAACTGTTTTTT.

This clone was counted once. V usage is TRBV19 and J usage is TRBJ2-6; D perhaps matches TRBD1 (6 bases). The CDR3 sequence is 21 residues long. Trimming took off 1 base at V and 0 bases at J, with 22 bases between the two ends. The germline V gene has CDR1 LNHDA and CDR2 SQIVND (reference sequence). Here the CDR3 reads CASSIGLDGRGLFSGANVLTF. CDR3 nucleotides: TGTGCCAGTAGTATAGGTTTAGATGGCAGGGGTTTGTTCTCTGGGGCCAACGTCCTGACTTTC.

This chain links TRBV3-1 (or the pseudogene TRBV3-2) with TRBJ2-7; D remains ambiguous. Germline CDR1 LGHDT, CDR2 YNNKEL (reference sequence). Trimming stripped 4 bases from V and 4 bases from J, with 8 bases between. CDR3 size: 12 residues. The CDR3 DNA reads TGTGCCAGCAGCCCCGGGTCATACGAGCAGTACTTC. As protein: CASSPGSYEQYF.

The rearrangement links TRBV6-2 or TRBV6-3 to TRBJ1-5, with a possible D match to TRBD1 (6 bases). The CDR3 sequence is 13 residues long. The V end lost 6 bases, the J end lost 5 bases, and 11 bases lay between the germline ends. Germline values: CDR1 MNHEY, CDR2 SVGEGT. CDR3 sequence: CASSSQGYQPQHF. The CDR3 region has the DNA TGTGCCAGCAGCAGTCAGGGGTATCAGCCCCAGCATTTT.

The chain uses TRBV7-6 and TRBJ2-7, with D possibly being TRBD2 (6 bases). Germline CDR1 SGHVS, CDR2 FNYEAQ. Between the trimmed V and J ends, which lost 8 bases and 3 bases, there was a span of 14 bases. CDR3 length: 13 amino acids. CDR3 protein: CASGPSEVYEQYF. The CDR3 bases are TGTGCCAGCGGCCCTAGCGAAGTCTACGAGCAGTACTTC.

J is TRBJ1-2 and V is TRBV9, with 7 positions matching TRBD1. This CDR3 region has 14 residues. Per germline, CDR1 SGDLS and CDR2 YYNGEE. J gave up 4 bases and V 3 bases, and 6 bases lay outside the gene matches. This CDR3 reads CASSAGQAIYGYTF. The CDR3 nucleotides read TGTGCCAGCAGCGCAGGACAGGCCATCTATGGCTACACCTTC.

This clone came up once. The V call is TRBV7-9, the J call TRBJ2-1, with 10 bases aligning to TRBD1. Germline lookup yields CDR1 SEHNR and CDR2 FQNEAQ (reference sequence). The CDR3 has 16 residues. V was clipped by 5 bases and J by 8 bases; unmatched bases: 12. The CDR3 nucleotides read TGTGCCAGCAGCCCGGAGGGGACAGGGGAGGTGTATGAGCAGTTCTTC. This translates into CASSPEGTGEVYEQFF.

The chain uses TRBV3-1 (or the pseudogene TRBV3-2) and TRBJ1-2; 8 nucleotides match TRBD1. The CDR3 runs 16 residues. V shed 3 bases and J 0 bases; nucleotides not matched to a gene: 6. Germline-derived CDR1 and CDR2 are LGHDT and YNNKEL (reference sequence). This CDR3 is CASSQRQGITNYGYTF. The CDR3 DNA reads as TGTGCCAGCAGCCAGCGACAGGGGATTACTAACTATGGCTACACCTTC.

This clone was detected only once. The CDR3 reads CASSDRGPGNQPQHF. The CDR3 nucleotides read TGTGCCAGCAGTGACAGGGGGCCAGGTAATCAGCCCCAGCATTTT. J is TRBJ1-5 and V is TRBV6-1; 8 bases fit TRBD1. CDR1 and CDR2 from the germline V gene are MNHNS and SASEGT. CDR3 length: 15 amino acids. Trimming cost V 3 bases and J 4 bases; bases outside gene matches: 5.

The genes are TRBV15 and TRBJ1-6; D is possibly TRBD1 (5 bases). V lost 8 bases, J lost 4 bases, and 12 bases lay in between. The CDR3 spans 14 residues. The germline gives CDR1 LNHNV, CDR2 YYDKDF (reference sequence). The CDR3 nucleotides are TGTGCCACCGCCAGGGAAGTGTATAATTCACCCCTCCACTTT. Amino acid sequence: CATAREVYNSPLHF. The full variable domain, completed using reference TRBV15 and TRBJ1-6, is DAMVIQNPRYQVTQFGKPVTLSCSQTLNHNVMYWYQQKSSQAPKLLFHYYDKDFNNEADTPDNFQSRRPNTSFCFLDIRSPGLGDTAMYLCATAREVYNSPLHFGNGTRLTVT.